This T cell receptor beta chain was captured in a study of blood T cell repertoires in COVID-19. Study-wide context: The origin of the acute and convalescent COVID-19 samples was the United States, Italy and Spain. T cells, B-cell-depleted T cells, or PBMCs provided the cDNA or gDNA that served as material.

Authors' methods: Scientists estimated how many nucleated cells there were by amplifying reference gene primers. The assay was immunoSEQ multiplex PCR, and TCRdb's table has in-frame clones only and misses some. V and J calls and clone size are as listed in that table; D and trimming were resolved from the DNA. The sample yields 60,000 to 90,000 clones, 70% to 90% seen once. The ends lost 5 bases at V and 5 bases at J; junction bases unmatched: 11. In germline, CDR1 is SGHNT, CDR2 YENEEA. CDR3 length: 16 amino acids. This sequence was found in a man aged 55 to 70 with COVID-19, enrolled during active disease. The rearrangement joins TRBV11-3 to TRBJ2-1; 8 bases fit TRBD2. Sequenced material: peripheral blood. The CDR3 protein is CASSMGGISGNNEQFF. The CDR3 DNA follows: TGTGCCAGCAGCATGGGAGGGATTAGCGGGAACAATGAGCAGTTCTTC.